Each of the 25 T cell receptor beta chains below was sequenced from the same sample in a study of human T cells and chemical hapten exposure. As to time point: patch test 1, 2 weeks after DPC sensitization. The treatment here: therapeutic diphenylcyclopropenone sensitization with weekly scalp DPC. One entry per CDR3 protein, called by TCRdb with MiXCR from the RACE reads. The sample lists 80,000 or so distinct CDR3 sequences; around 10% were seen once. Sequencing was performed on whole blood, taken in connection with sensitization to the hapten diphenylcyclopropenone (DPC). The source is a woman between 45 and 65 years old with alopecia areata. Some clones in this sample may be carry-over from other donors' samples.

This clonotype appeared many times. V is TRBV21-1 and J is TRBJ1-1; TRBD1 is taken as the D call from the table, unchecked against the DNA. TRBV21-1 counts as a pseudogene. The CDR3 is 12 residues long. The CDR3 spells CASKGTITEAFF. The CDR3 DNA is TGTGCCAGCAAGGGGACGATCACTGAAGCTTTCTTT.

This clonotype was seen a handful of times. The chain recombines TRBV6-1 with TRBJ2-1; 9 nucleotides agree with TRBD1. The CDR3 contains 15 residues. Germline V gene sequence: CDR1 MNHNS, CDR2 SASEGT. V shed 8 bases, J shed 2 bases, and the junction held 7 bases outside the gene matches. The chain's CDR3 is CASLGQGVPYNEQFF. For the CDR3, the DNA is TGTGCCAGCTTGGGACAGGGAGTTCCCTACAATGAGCAGTTCTTC.

This rearrangement joins TRBV12-3 or TRBV12-4 to TRBJ2-2, with D tentatively TRBD2 (5 bases). The CDR3 is made up of 15 amino acids. V was shortened by 10 bases and J by 0 bases, with 15 bases between the two germline ends. The CDR3 DNA reads as TGTGCCACCGTTACGGGGAGCACGAACACCGGGGAGCTGTTTTTT. This encodes CATVTGSTNTGELFF.

V usage is TRBV7-2 and J usage is TRBJ2-6; D possibly corresponds to TRBD1 (6 bases). The CDR3 consists of 16 residues. The germline V and J ends were trimmed by 4 bases and 0 bases, with 10 bases remaining between them. The germline gives CDR1 SGHTA, CDR2 FQGNSA. The CDR3 is CASSSDRNSGANVLTF. DNA of the CDR3: TGTGCCAGCAGCTCCGACAGGAACTCTGGGGCCAACGTCCTGACTTTC.

The table lists this clonotype with a few counts. This chain links TRBV28 with TRBJ2-5, with D unresolved. CDR1 is MDHEN and CDR2 is SYDVKM in the germline V gene. This CDR3 contains 13 residues. Trimming cost V 2 bases and J 9 bases, with 13 bases left between them. The CDR3 loop reads CASSLVSPKAQYF. In nucleotides, the CDR3 is TGTGCCAGCAGTTTAGTGTCTCCTAAGGCCCAGTACTTC.

This clonotype came up a few times. The chain joins TRBV29-1 to TRBJ2-1; possibly TRBD2 for D (5 bases). The ends were cut back, 6 bases at V and 6 bases at J, with 15 bases in the middle. The CDR3 extends over 13 amino acids. Per the germline V gene, CDR1 is SQVTM and CDR2 is ANQGSEA. The DNA of the CDR3 is TGCAGCGTCGGTCCCGCTGCGGGCAATGAGCAGTTCTTC. Protein sequence: CSVGPAAGNEQFF.

This clonotype occurred a few times. The genes are TRBV7-2 and TRBJ2-5; D gene unclear. V lost 5 bases to trimming and J lost 1 base, with 14 bases between them. Germline-derived CDR1 and CDR2 are SGHTA and FQGNSA. This CDR3 has 15 residues. As DNA, the CDR3 is TGTGCCAGCAGCCCCTTGTTAAGGTCCCAAGAGACCCAGTACTTC. Protein sequence: CASSPLLRSQETQYF.

The CDR3 here is CASSLEAAGGRDTQYF. DNA for the CDR3: TGTGCCAGCAGCTTGGAGGCAGCGGGGGGGCGTGATACGCAGTATTTT. J is TRBJ2-3 and V is TRBV5-4; 10 positions agree with TRBD2. Germline loops: CDR1 SGHNT, CDR2 YYREEE (reference sequence). Unmatched junction bases numbered 7, after V lost 0 bases and J lost 6 bases. The CDR3 extends over 16 amino acids.

The V call is TRBV2, the J call TRBJ1-6; D is ambiguous. V was shortened by 4 bases and J by 4 bases, with 5 bases between the two germline ends. The CDR3 runs 13 residues. The germline V gene encodes CDR1 SNHLY and CDR2 FYNNEI. CDR3 amino acids: CASSARYNSPLHF. The DNA of the CDR3 is TGTGCCAGCAGTGCCAGATATAATTCACCCCTCCACTTT. Combining the CDR3 with reference TRBV2 and TRBJ1-6 gives the whole variable domain EPEVTQTPSHQVTQMGQEVILRCVPISNHLYFYWYRQILGQKVEFLVSFYNNEISEKSEIFDDQFSVERPDGSNFTLKIRSTKLEDSAMYFCASSARYNSPLHFGNGTRLTVT.

The chain carries TRBV5-4 and TRBJ1-1; the D gene is possibly TRBD1 (5 bases). The V end lost 1 base, the J end lost 6 bases, and 10 bases lay between the germline ends. Germline loops: CDR1 SGHNT, CDR2 YYREEE (reference sequence). The length of the CDR3 is 13 residues. CDR3 protein: CASSLSRGSEAFF. The CDR3, as DNA: TGTGCCAGCAGCTTGAGCCGGGGCTCTGAAGCTTTCTTT.

This clonotype was counted many times. The V and J genes are TRBV18 and TRBJ1-3, with 9 nucleotides matching TRBD1. V lost 1 base to trimming and J lost 3 bases; unmatched junction nucleotides: 4. CDR1 is KGHSH, CDR2 LQKENI, per germline. The CDR3 runs 16 residues. CDR3 nucleotide sequence: TGTGCCAGCTCACCACTTGGACAGGGGAGTGGAAACACCATATATTTT. As protein: CASSPLGQGSGNTIYF.

This clonotype has a handful of counts. J is TRBJ1-2 and V is TRBV15; D call uncertain. Germline V gene sequence: CDR1 LNHNV, CDR2 YYDKDF (reference sequence). CDR3 size: 15 residues. V gave up 0 bases and J gave up 1 base, with 9 bases separating them. The CDR3 protein is CATSRDPNINYGYTF. Here the CDR3 DNA reads TGTGCCACCAGCAGAGATCCGAACATTAACTATGGCTACACCTTC.

This clonotype occurred a few times. V gene TRBV4-2 combines with J gene TRBJ1-5; 9 nucleotides line up with TRBD1. The CDR3 extends over 15 amino acids. After removal of 4 bases from V and 6 bases from J, the junction contained 7 bases not matched to a gene. CDR1 is LGHNA and CDR2 is YNFKEQ in the germline V gene. CDR3 sequence reads: CASSLRTGEGQPQHF. The CDR3 DNA reads TGTGCCAGCAGCCTCCGGACAGGGGAAGGTCAGCCCCAGCATTTT.

A remark on this clonotype: At one boundary the junction diverges from the germline segment, which might be a read error. The CDR3 loop is CASSLGPAASF. The CDR3 coding sequence is TGTGCCAGCAGTCTCGGACCGGCAGCTTCCTTT. The V and J genes are TRBV12-3 or TRBV12-4 and TRBJ1-1, with D unresolved. The length of the CDR3 is 11 residues.

This clonotype appeared a few times. The rearrangement joins TRBV7-9 to TRBJ2-2; no clear D. V dropped 0 bases and J dropped 1 base, with 6 bases sitting between them. In germline, CDR1 is SEHNR, CDR2 FQNEAQ (reference sequence). The CDR3 consists of 15 residues. CDR3 sequence (DNA): TGTGCCAGCAGCTTAGCTGGCGGGAACACCGGGGAGCTGTTTTTT. Encoded protein: CASSLAGGNTGELFF.

V and J are TRBV7-9 and TRBJ2-7; the D gene is possibly TRBD1 (6 bases). V was trimmed by 0 bases and J by 4 bases, leaving 13 bases between them. The CDR3 spans 15 residues. CDR1 is SEHNR, CDR2 FQNEAQ, per germline (reference sequence). CDR3 DNA sequence: TGTGCCAGCAGCTTAGCGTTTAAACAGGGATACGAGCAGTACTTC. It yields the protein CASSLAFKQGYEQYF.

The chain is built from TRBV9 and TRBJ2-2; 8 bases are a match to TRBD1. The CDR3 covers 15 residues. Trimming cost V 2 bases and J 2 bases; bases outside gene matches: 2. Germline CDR1 and CDR2: SGDLS and YYNGEE. This chain's CDR3 is CASSVDRGNTGELFF. The CDR3, as DNA: TGTGCCAGCAGCGTTGACAGGGGCAACACCGGGGAGCTGTTTTTT.

The sample holds many counts of this clonotype. The V and J genes are TRBV29-1 and TRBJ2-1; D is possibly TRBD1 (6 bases). V was shortened by 5 bases and J by 4 bases, with 12 bases between the two germline ends. The CDR3 has 13 amino acids. From germline, CDR1 is SQVTM and CDR2 ANQGSEA. The CDR3 DNA sequence: TGCAGCGTTCGTCGGGACACTTACAATGAGCAGTTCTTC. It specifies CSVRRDTYNEQFF.

The table lists this clonotype with a few counts. The chain combines TRBV2 with TRBJ2-5; D might be TRBD2 (6 bases). The CDR3 runs to 13 residues. V was shortened by 5 bases and J by 5 bases, with 12 bases between the two germline ends. The germline V gene encodes CDR1 SNHLY and CDR2 FYNNEI. CDR3 nucleotides: TGTGCCAGCAGTCGTCGGCTAGCGGAGACCCAGTACTTC. It translates to CASSRRLAETQYF.

This clonotype was counted a single time. The CDR3 nucleotides read TGTGCCAGCAGAACCGGGACAGGGGGGAACACTGAAGCTTTCTTT. It specifies CASRTGTGGNTEAFF. The chain joins TRBV2 to TRBJ1-1, with 11 bases fitting TRBD1. Germline CDR1 is SNHLY and CDR2 is FYNNEI. The CDR3 is made up of 15 amino acids. Losses at the gene ends were 6 bases for V and 1 base for J; bases not matched to a gene: 4.

The J gene is TRBJ1-4, the V gene TRBV6-1; D ambiguous. Trimming took off 6 bases at V and 0 bases at J, with 20 bases between the two ends. Per the germline V gene, CDR1 is MNHNS and CDR2 is SASEGT. CDR3 length: 18 amino acids. The CDR3 loop reads CASRDLGLQPATNEKLFF. CDR3 DNA: TGTGCCAGCAGGGACTTAGGGCTCCAACCAGCAACTAATGAAAAACTGTTTTTT.

This clonotype was counted between two and nine times. The V gene is TRBV10-2, the J gene TRBJ2-5, with D maybe TRBD2 (5 bases). V lost 2 bases, J lost 7 bases, and 14 bases lay in between. The CDR3 has 14 amino acids. In germline, CDR1 is WSHSY, CDR2 SAAADI. CDR3 residues: CASSEGSAAGTQYF. The CDR3 DNA reads as TGCGCCAGCAGTGAGGGTAGCGCCGCCGGGACCCAGTACTTC.

This clonotype was seen many times. The chain has TRBV29-1 and TRBJ2-1; D is perhaps TRBD2 (6 bases). Trimming stripped 4 bases from V and 8 bases from J, with 18 bases between. This CDR3 comprises 14 residues. CDR1 and CDR2 from the germline V gene are SQVTM and ANQGSEA. The CDR3 coding sequence is TGCAGCGTTGTCGGGGAGAAGGGAGGACATGAGCAGTTCTTC. This gives the protein CSVVGEKGGHEQFF.

This rearrangement joins TRBV28 to TRBJ2-4; D possibly corresponds to TRBD2 (6 bases). V lost 10 bases, J lost 2 bases, and 12 bases lay in between. This CDR3 is 13 amino acids long. Germline CDR1 reads MDHEN; CDR2 reads SYDVKM. The CDR3 sequence: CAITGLTKNIQYF. The CDR3 DNA is TGTGCCATAACGGGACTTACCAAAAACATTCAGTACTTC. Complete variable domain (other parts from reference TRBV28 and TRBJ2-4): DVKVTQSSRYLVKRTGEKVFLECVQDMDHENMFWYRQDPGLGLRLIYFSYDVKMKEKGDIPEGYSVSREKKERFSLILESASTNQTSMYLCAITGLTKNIQYFGAGTRLSVL.

This clonotype was seen at least ten times. The chain recombines TRBV6-6 with TRBJ2-1; 8 positions agree with TRBD1. V lost 7 bases and J lost 2; bases outside the gene matches: 4. The germline CDR1 and CDR2 sequences are MNHNY and SVGAGI (reference sequence). This CDR3 has 14 amino acids. The CDR3 DNA reads TGTGCCAGCAATCTGGACAGGGCCTACAATGAGCAGTTCTTC. This translates into CASNLDRAYNEQFF.